These 29 T cell receptor beta chains came from one sample sequenced in a study of blood T cell repertoires in COVID-19. Only in-frame clones appear in the TCRdb table, and some are missing; sequencing was by immunoSEQ multiplex PCR. The sample has over 600,000 clones; more than 80% are singletons. The specimen sequenced was peripheral blood. All receptors come from a young woman with acute or convalescent COVID-19.

The rearrangement links TRBV12-3 or TRBV12-4 to TRBJ2-7, with a tentative D call TRBD1 (6 bases). V lost 3 bases, J lost 4 bases, and 10 bases lay in between. This CDR3 has 13 residues. The DNA for the CDR3 is TGTGCCAGCAGTTTTTCAGGGGTATACGAGCAGTACTTC. Its protein product is CASSFSGVYEQYF.

This clone came up once. The chain is built from TRBV6-4 and TRBJ2-7; 10 positions match TRBD1. Germline V gene lookup returns CDR1 MRHNA and CDR2 SNTAGT. The V segment lost 3 bases and the J segment 4 bases; nucleotides outside the gene matches: 9. CDR3 length equals 16 residues. The CDR3 reads CASSEGPRDRGYEQYF. The CDR3 DNA is TGTGCCAGCAGTGAGGGTCCCCGGGACAGGGGTTACGAGCAGTACTTC.

The chain carries TRBV6-5 and TRBJ2-7; D gene uncertain. Germline CDR1 MNHEY, CDR2 SVGAGI. Deletions cut 2 bases from V and 3 bases from J, with 14 bases between. The CDR3 is 15 amino acids. The CDR3 coding sequence is TGTGCCAGCAGTTACGGGCCAAGTGGATTCTACGAGCAGTACTTC. This gives the protein CASSYGPSGFYEQYF.

This clone was detected once. V usage is TRBV24-1 and J usage is TRBJ1-1; a weak D match, TRBD1 (5 bases). CDR1 is KGHDR, CDR2 SFDVKD, per germline. The V end was cut by 3 bases, the J end by 10 bases, with 17 bases between. The CDR3 consists of 14 residues. The CDR3: CATSDRGGLIGAFF. CDR3 DNA sequence: TGTGCCACCAGTGATAGGGGCGGCCTAATAGGAGCTTTCTTT.

This rearrangement joins TRBV5-1 to TRBJ2-7, with 7 bases lining up with TRBD1. CDR1 and CDR2 from the germline V gene are SGHRS and YFSETQ. J gave up 5 bases and V 4 bases, and 12 bases lay outside the gene matches. The length of the CDR3 is 15 residues. In nucleotides, the CDR3 is TGCGCCAGCAGCGCCGCCGGGACAGAAAACCACGAGCAGTACTTC. Its protein is CASSAAGTENHEQYF. Full variable domain (missing parts from reference TRBV5-1 and TRBJ2-7): KAGVTQTPRYLIKTRGQQVTLSCSPISGHRSVSWYQQTPGQGLQFLFEYFSETQRNKGNFPGRFSGRQFSNSRSEMNVSTLELGDSALYLCASSAAGTENHEQYFGPGTRLTVT.

The chain recombines TRBV12-3 or TRBV12-4 with TRBJ1-1; D possibly corresponds to TRBD1 (6 bases). The CDR3 sequence is 11 residues long. V was shortened by 3 bases and J by 11 bases, with 10 bases between the two germline ends. The CDR3 reads CASSFGQTAFF. The CDR3 region has the DNA TGTGCCAGCAGTTTCGGACAGACCGCTTTCTTT.

The gene calls are TRBV7-2 and TRBJ1-2; the match to TRBD1 covers 10 bases. The CDR3 loop spans 15 amino acids. The junction had 11 bases not matched to a gene; V was cut back by 5 bases and J by 8 bases. Per germline, CDR1 SGHTA and CDR2 FQGNSA. CDR3 sequence reads: CASSPRVGQGHGYTF. The CDR3 bases are TGTGCCAGCAGCCCCCGGGTGGGACAGGGGCACGGCTACACCTTC.

The chain carries TRBV5-1 and TRBJ2-2; D may be TRBD1 (5 bases). Trimming pared 6 bases from V and 1 base from J, leaving 10 bases between. The germline V gene has CDR1 SGHRS and CDR2 YFSETQ. There are 14 residues in the CDR3. The CDR3 bases are TGCGCCAGCATGACAGTGCTGAACACCGGGGAGCTGTTTTTT. This gives the protein CASMTVLNTGELFF.

The V call is TRBV4-2, the J call TRBJ2-2, with 7 bases that match TRBD2. This CDR3 is built from 18 residues. V shed 0 bases and J 7 bases; nucleotides not matched to a gene: 14. The germline gives CDR1 LGHNA, CDR2 YNFKEQ. In nucleotides, the CDR3 is TGTGCCAGCAGCCAAGATTACGGTACCAGCGGGGAAGGCGGGGAGCTGTTTTTT. This gives the protein CASSQDYGTSGEGGELFF.

The chain employs TRBV12-3 or TRBV12-4 and TRBJ1-3; D uncertain. Deletions cut 8 bases from V and 3 bases from J, with 11 bases between. This CDR3 comprises 13 residues. DNA for the CDR3: TGTGCCAGCTCGCTCCGCGATGGAAACACCATATATTTT. It translates to CASSLRDGNTIYF.

J is TRBJ2-7 and V is TRBV3-1 (or the pseudogene TRBV3-2); 8 bases line up with TRBD2. J lost 4 bases, V lost 4 bases, and 15 bases had no gene match. Germline-derived CDR1 and CDR2 are LGHDT and YNNKEL (reference sequence). This CDR3 spans 17 amino acids. The CDR3 loop reads CASSRSGGLLFFYEQYF. Written as DNA, the CDR3 is TGTGCCAGCAGCCGGAGCGGGGGACTACTATTTTTTTACGAGCAGTACTTC.

Comments on this clone: A read error may produce the germline difference seen at one junction end. Other DNA sequences in this sample translate to the same CDR3. The CDR3 spells CASSVGGYTEAFF. The CDR3 DNA reads TGTGCTAGCAGCGTAGGAGGGTACACTGAAGCTTTCTTT. The chain links TRBV9 to TRBJ1-1, with no clear D. This CDR3 region has 13 residues. Germline V gives CDR1 SGDLS, CDR2 YYNGEE.

CDR3 nucleotide sequence: TGTGCCAGCAGCATGGACAGGCCCTATGGCTACACCTTC. It codes for CASSMDRPYGYTF. The J gene is TRBJ1-2, the V gene TRBV9; 7 bases agree with TRBD1. This CDR3 is 13 amino acids long. Trimming cost V 4 bases and J 4 bases; bases outside gene matches: 4. In germline, CDR1 is SGDLS, CDR2 YYNGEE.

The V call is TRBV5-1, the J call TRBJ2-3, with 11 bases matching TRBD2. The CDR3 contains 16 residues. Germline V gene data show CDR1 as SGHRS and CDR2 as YFSETQ. Trimming removed 4 bases from V and 1 base from J; junction bases left unmatched: 5. DNA of the CDR3: TGCGCCAGCAGCGGGAAACTAGCGGGAGGCACAGATACGCAGTATTTT. Translation: CASSGKLAGGTDTQYF.

This rearrangement joins TRBV5-1 to TRBJ1-4; 8 bases line up with TRBD1. The length of the CDR3 is 15 residues. Germline V gene lookup returns CDR1 SGHRS and CDR2 YFSETQ. Trimming cost V 4 bases and J 4 bases; bases outside gene matches: 6. CDR3 loop: CASSPGQGFNEKLFF. DNA for the CDR3: TGCGCCAGCAGCCCTGGACAGGGTTTTAATGAAAAACTGTTTTTT.

The V call is TRBV4-1, the J call TRBJ2-7, with 7 nucleotides matching TRBD1. Germline V gene sequence: CDR1 MGHRA, CDR2 YSYEKL. Trimming took 3 bases from V and 0 from J; bases not matched to a gene: 11. The CDR3 totals 17 residues. CDR3 sequence reads: CASSHLATGLGSYEQYF. CDR3 bases: TGCGCCAGCAGCCATCTCGCGACAGGGCTGGGCTCCTACGAGCAGTACTTC.

This chain joins TRBV6-5 and TRBJ1-2; no clear D. Germline V gene sequence: CDR1 MNHEY, CDR2 SVGAGI. V gave up 0 bases and J gave up 0 bases, with 8 bases separating them. The CDR3 extends over 15 amino acids. DNA of the CDR3: TGTGCCAGCAGTTACTCGTGGCCAACTAACTATGGCTACACCTTC. Its translation: CASSYSWPTNYGYTF.

The chain joins TRBV25-1 to TRBJ1-1, with TRBD1 as a possible D gene (5 bases). V lost 3 bases and J 13 bases, leaving 12 bases between the germline ends. The CDR3 is made up of 11 amino acids. Germline values: CDR1 MGHDK, CDR2 SYGVNS. The CDR3 region is CASSDGGFGFF. The CDR3 DNA reads TGTGCCAGCAGTGACGGGGGATTCGGTTTCTTT. Filled out from reference TRBV25-1 and TRBJ1-1, the complete variable domain reads EADIYQTPRYLVIGTGKKITLECSQTMGHDKMYWYQQDPGMELHLIHYSYGVNSTEKGDLSSESTVSRIRTEHFPLTLESARPSHTSQYLCASSDGGFGFFGQGTRLTVV.

The chain couples TRBV4-3 to TRBJ1-1, with 7 bases identical to TRBD1. The junction had 5 bases not matched to a gene; V was cut back by 4 bases and J by 0 bases. Germline-derived CDR1 and CDR2 are LGHNA and YSLEER. The CDR3 loop spans 15 amino acids. The CDR3 DNA reads TGCGCCAGCAGCCGAGCACAGGGGATGAACACTGAAGCTTTCTTT. Its translation: CASSRAQGMNTEAFF.

The genes are TRBV4-1 and TRBJ1-4; D gene unclear. The germline V gene has CDR1 MGHRA and CDR2 YSYEKL. This CDR3 region has 16 residues. V lost 0 bases and J 7 bases, leaving 15 bases between the germline ends. DNA for the CDR3: TGCGCCAGCAGCCAAGATCGGTTTGTGGCAGGTGAAAAACTGTTTTTT. It yields the protein CASSQDRFVAGEKLFF.

The chain carries TRBV6-5 and TRBJ1-2; D ambiguous. The germline CDR1 and CDR2 sequences are MNHEY and SVGAGI. The germline V and J ends were trimmed by 7 bases and 4 bases, with 13 bases remaining between them. This CDR3 comprises 13 residues. The CDR3: CASKKTFTYGYTF. In DNA, the CDR3 is TGTGCCAGCAAGAAGACATTCACCTATGGCTACACCTTC.

The chain's CDR3 is CAWSAPIIPQGESGEQYF. In nucleotides, the CDR3 is TGTGCCTGGAGTGCGCCCATTATTCCACAGGGGGAATCTGGCGAGCAGTACTTC. The chain recombines TRBV30 with TRBJ2-7; 8 bases are shared with TRBD1. CDR3 size: 18 residues. CDR1 is GTSNPN and CDR2 is SVGIG in the germline V gene (reference sequence). With V trimmed by 1 base and J by 6 bases, 20 bases remained unmatched.

The rearrangement joins TRBV13 to TRBJ2-7; unclear D gene. There are 13 residues in the CDR3. Germline CDR1 reads PRHDT; CDR2 reads FYEKMQ (reference sequence). Trimming took off 4 bases at V and 2 bases at J, with 9 bases between the two ends. The CDR3: CASSSLPPYEQYF. CDR3 coding DNA: TGTGCCAGCAGCTCCCTCCCCCCCTACGAGCAGTACTTC.

This clone was counted a single time. CDR3 loop: CATSDSGEAFF. CDR3 nucleotide sequence: TGTGCCACCAGTGATTCAGGGGAAGCTTTCTTT. The chain combines TRBV24-1 with TRBJ1-1; TRBD1 might be the D (5 bases). Germline values: CDR1 KGHDR, CDR2 SFDVKD. V lost 2 bases to trimming and J lost 8 bases, with 5 bases between them. CDR3 size: 11 residues.

This chain connects TRBV29-1 to TRBJ2-5; 7 bases line up with TRBD2. Germline CDR1 reads SQVTM; CDR2 reads ANQGSEA. This CDR3 is 12 amino acids long. With V trimmed by 4 bases and J by 3 bases, 2 bases remained unmatched. The CDR3 nucleotides read TGCAGCGTTGGGCTAGCGGAAGAGACCCAGTACTTC. This sequence encodes CSVGLAEETQYF.

This chain connects TRBV4-3 to TRBJ2-1; D perhaps matches TRBD2 (6 bases). V dropped 6 bases and J dropped 0 bases, with 15 bases sitting between them. There are 16 residues in the CDR3. The germline V gene encodes CDR1 LGHNA and CDR2 YSLEER. The CDR3 region is CASRESAGSSYNEQFF. CDR3 DNA sequence: TGCGCCAGCAGGGAGTCGGCGGGGAGCTCCTACAATGAGCAGTTCTTC.

The chain combines TRBV29-1 with TRBJ1-3; D remains ambiguous. CDR1 and CDR2 (germline): SQVTM, ANQGSEA. This CDR3 region has 14 residues. The germline V and J ends were trimmed by 0 bases and 0 bases, with 6 bases remaining between them. CDR3 amino acids: CSVEDLSSGNTIYF. As DNA, the CDR3 is TGCAGCGTTGAAGATCTGTCCTCTGGAAACACCATATATTTT.

The rearrangement joins TRBV12-2 to TRBJ1-1; the DNA was not compared with TRBD1, the D call given in the table. TRBV12-2 constitutes a pseudogene. This CDR3 comprises 14 residues. The CDR3 protein is CASRLRDKNTEAFF. The CDR3 DNA reads as TGTGCAAGTCGCTTAAGGGACAAGAACACTGAAGCTTTCTTT.

The chain combines TRBV9 with TRBJ1-3; D unresolved. Trimming stripped 0 bases from V and 3 bases from J, with 10 bases between. CDR3 length: 15 residues. Germline CDR1 is SGDLS and CDR2 is YYNGEE. The CDR3 DNA is TGTGCCAGCAGCGTAGCGGTTGCATATGGAAACACCATATATTTT. It is translated as CASSVAVAYGNTIYF.